The T cell receptor beta chain under discussion was sequenced for a study of shared clonotypes between healthy human individuals. Some 30,000 T cell genomes (roughly 220 ng DNA) went into each sorted-subset replicate. Data came from immunoSEQ multiplex PCR; TCRdb stores just in-frame clones and leaves some out. The sample records roughly 2,300,000 clones, roughly 90% being singletons. Germline CDR1 and CDR2: GTSNPN and SVGIG (reference sequence). The CDR3 loop spans 13 amino acids. V lost 5 bases and J lost 6, with 17 bases in between. Points on this clone: Its antigen is unknown.

Notes on the study in general: Clonotypes not shared had lower generation probabilities than those common to all four donors.

V usage is TRBV30 and J usage is TRBJ2-7; the D call may be TRBD1 or TRBD2 (5 bases each). The sequence came from a man in his late teens or twenties in good health. Some clones in this sample may be carry-over from other donors' samples. Source material: naive CD4+ T cells from PBMCs. Subset in this sample: CD45RA+ positively selected. DNA for the CDR3: TGTGCCTGGGGGGGAACGGCGGACGGCGAGCAGTACTTC. Translating it yields CAWGGTADGEQYF.